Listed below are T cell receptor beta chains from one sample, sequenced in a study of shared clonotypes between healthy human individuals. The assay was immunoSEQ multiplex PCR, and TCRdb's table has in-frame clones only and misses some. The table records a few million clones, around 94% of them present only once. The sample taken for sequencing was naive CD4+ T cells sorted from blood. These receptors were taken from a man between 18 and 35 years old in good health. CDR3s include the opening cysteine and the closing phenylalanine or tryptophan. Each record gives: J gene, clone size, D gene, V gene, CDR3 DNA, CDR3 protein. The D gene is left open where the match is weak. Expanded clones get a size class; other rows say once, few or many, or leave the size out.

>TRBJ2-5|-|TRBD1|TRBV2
TGTGCCAGCAGTTTCGACAGGGCAGAGGAGACCCAGTACTTC
CASSFDRAEETQYF
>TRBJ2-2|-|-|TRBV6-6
TGTGCCACCAAGGGGGGCCAGGAAGGCGGGGAGCTGTTTTTT
CATKGGQEGGELFF
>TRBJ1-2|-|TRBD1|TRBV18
TGTGCCAGCTCAGGGACAGGGGGCAACTACACCTTC
CASSGTGGNYTF
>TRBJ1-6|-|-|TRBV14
TGTGCCAGCAGCAAGTATCAACGGATATCACCCCTCCACTTT
CASSKYQRISPLHF
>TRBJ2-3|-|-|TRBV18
TGTGCCAGCTCACTCGTCCAGGGCACAGATACGCAGTATTTT
CASSLVQGTDTQYF
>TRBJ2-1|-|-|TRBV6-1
TGTGCCAGCAGCAGAGGGGGGCTCTACAATGAGCAGTTCTTC
CASSRGGLYNEQFF
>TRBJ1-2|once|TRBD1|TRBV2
TGTGCCAGTCGGACAGGGGAGAACTATGGCTACACCTTC
CASRTGENYGYTF
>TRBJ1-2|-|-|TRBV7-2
TGTGCCAGCAGCTTAGAGACGGGCGGGTACTATGGCTACACCTTC
CASSLETGGYYGYTF
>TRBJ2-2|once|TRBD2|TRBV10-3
TGTGCCATCAGTGACGGGGGACTAGCGGGAACCGGGGAGCTGTTTTTT
CAISDGGLAGTGELFF
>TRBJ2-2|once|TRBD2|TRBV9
TGTGCCAGTAGAAGCGGGACGAACACCGGGGAGCTGTTTTTT
CASRSGTNTGELFF
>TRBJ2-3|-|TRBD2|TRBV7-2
TGTGCCAGCAGCTTACAGGGAGGGATAACAGATACGCAGTATTTT
CASSLQGGITDTQYF
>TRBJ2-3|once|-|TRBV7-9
TGTGCCAGCAGCGCGACTAGTTCTGGCACAGATACGCAGTATTTT
CASSATSSGTDTQYF
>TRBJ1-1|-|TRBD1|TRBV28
TGTGCCAGCAGTTTCCTACAGGGGGGGAACACTGAAGCTTTCTTT
CASSFLQGGNTEAFF
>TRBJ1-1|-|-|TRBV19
TGTGCCAGTAGTATAGACAGATTGAACACTGAAGCTTTCTTT
CASSIDRLNTEAFF
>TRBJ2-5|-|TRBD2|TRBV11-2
TGTGCCAGCAGCTCGAGGGGACTAGCGGGGTCCCAAGAGACCCAGTACTTC
CASSSRGLAGSQETQYF
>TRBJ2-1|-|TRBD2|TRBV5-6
TGTGCCAGCAGCTGGCGGACTAGCGGGGGGGCCCCCTACAATGAGCAGTTCTTC
CASSWRTSGGAPYNEQFF
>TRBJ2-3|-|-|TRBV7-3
TGTGCCAGCAGCTTGGAACGCACAGATACGCAGTATTTT
CASSLERTDTQYF
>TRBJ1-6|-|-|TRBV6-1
TGTGCCAGCACGTCTGGGACTGTACTGTATTCACCCCTCCACTTT
CASTSGTVLYSPLHF
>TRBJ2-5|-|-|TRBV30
TGTGCCTGGAGTCACGAAGGGGGTCCGAAAGAGCAGTACTTC
CAWSHEGGPKEQYF
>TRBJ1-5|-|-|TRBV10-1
TGCGCCAGCAGTGAGTCCCCAAGCCAGCCCCAGCATTTT
CASSESPSQPQHF
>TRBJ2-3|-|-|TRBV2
TGTGCCAGCAGTGACAAAGGTGGCGGCACAGATACGCAGTATTTT
CASSDKGGGTDTQYF
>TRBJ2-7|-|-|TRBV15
TGTGCCACCAGCAGGGTGGATACCTACGAGCAGTACTTC
CATSRVDTYEQYF